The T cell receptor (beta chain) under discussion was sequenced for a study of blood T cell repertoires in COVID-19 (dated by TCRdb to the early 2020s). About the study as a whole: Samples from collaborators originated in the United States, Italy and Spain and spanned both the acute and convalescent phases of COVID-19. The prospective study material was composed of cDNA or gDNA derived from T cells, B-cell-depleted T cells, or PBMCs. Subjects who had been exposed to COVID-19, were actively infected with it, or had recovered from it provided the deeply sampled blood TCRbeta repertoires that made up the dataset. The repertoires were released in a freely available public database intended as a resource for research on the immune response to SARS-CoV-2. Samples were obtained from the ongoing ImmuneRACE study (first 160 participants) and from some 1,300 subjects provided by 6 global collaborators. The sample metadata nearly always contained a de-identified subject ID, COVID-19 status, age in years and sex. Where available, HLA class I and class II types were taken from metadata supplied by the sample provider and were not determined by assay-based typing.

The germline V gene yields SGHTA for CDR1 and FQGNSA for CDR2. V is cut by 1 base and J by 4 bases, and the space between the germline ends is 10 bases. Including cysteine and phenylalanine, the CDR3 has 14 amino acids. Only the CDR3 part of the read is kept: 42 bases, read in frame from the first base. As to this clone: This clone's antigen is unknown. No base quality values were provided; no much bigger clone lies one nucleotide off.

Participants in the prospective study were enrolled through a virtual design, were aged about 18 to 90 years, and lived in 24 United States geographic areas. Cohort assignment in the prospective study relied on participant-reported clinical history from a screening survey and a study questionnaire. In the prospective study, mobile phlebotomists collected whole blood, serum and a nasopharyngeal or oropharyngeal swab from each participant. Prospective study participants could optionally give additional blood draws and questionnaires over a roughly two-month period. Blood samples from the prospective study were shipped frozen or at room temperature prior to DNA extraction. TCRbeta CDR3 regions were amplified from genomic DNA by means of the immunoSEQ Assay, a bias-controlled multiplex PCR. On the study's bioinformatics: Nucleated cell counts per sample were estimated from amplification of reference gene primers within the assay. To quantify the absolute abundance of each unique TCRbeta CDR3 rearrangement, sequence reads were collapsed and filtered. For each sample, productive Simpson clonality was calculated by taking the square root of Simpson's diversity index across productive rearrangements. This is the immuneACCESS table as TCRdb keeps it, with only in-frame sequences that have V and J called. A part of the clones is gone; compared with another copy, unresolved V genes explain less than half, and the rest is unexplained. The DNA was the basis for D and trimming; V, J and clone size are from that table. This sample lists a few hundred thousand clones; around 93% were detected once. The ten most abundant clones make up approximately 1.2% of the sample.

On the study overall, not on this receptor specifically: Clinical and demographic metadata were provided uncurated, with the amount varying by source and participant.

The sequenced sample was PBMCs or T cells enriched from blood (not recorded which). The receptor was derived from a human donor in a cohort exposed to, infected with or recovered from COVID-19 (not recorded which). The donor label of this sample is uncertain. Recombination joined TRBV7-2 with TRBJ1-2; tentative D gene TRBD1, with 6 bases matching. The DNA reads TGTGCCAGCAGCTTAGAGGGCAGGGGCTATGGCTACACCTTC. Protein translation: CASSLEGRGYGYTF. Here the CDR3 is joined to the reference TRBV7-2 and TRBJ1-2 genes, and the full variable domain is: GAGVSQSPSNKVTEKGKDVELRCDPISGHTALYWYRQSLGQGLEFLIYFQGNSAPDKSGLPSDRFSAERTGGSVSTLTIQRTQQEDSAVYLCASSLEGRGYGYTFGSGTRLTVV.